This T cell receptor beta chain emerged from a study of T cells in Graves' hyperthyroidism and ophthalmopathy. Study information: Peripheral blood samples were taken at initial diagnosis, prior to any treatment. Overall study findings and caveats: Through a model of 13 V-J features, ophthalmopathy was separated from stable hyperthyroidism. Most thyroid-expanded clonotypes above 0.001 were also found in blood.

This CDR3 is 15 amino acids long. Looked up from germline, CDR1 is MNHEY and CDR2 is SVGAGI. With 2 bases clipped from V and 1 base from J, the junction kept 4 bases outside the gene matches. Uncontrolled infection, other autoimmune disease, pregnancy or lactation excluded patients. This clonotype was counted many times. No antigen is known for it. There were TCR beta CDR3 regions amplified from RNA transcripts. HTBI primers drove first-round RT-PCR of the TCR CDR3. TCRdb re-called the multiplex PCR reads through MiXCR, storing one row per CDR3 protein. The sample has approximately 490,000 distinct CDR3 sequences, approximately 23% seen once.

The specimen sequenced was blood. The TCR comes from a woman aged 70-85 years with Graves' ophthalmopathy. This chain uses TRBV6-5 with TRBJ1-2; 7 bases map to TRBD1. This CDR3 reads CASSYGTDLNYGYTF. CDR3 bases: TGTGCCAGCAGTTACGGGACAGATCTTAACTATGGCTACACCTTC.